The 15 T cell receptor beta chains below were found in one sample sequenced in a study of tumor-infiltrating lymphocytes in glioblastoma multiforme. TCR beta libraries were built from RNA through three nested multiplex PCR rounds using modified ARM-PCR. MiXCR was run by TCRdb on the multiplex PCR reads, yielding one entry per CDR3 protein. The sample lists 15,000 or so distinct CDR3 sequences; roughly two thirds were seen once. Sequences were obtained from brain tumor tissue. These TCRs come from a male donor with glioblastoma.

This clonotype appeared many times. This chain joins TRBV28 and TRBJ2-1; 9 nucleotides line up with TRBD2. The V segment lost 5 bases and the J segment 4 bases; nucleotides outside the gene matches: 12. Germline CDR1 reads MDHEN; CDR2 reads SYDVKM. The CDR3 totals 17 residues. CDR3 residues: CASSPLMGSGRYNEQFF. As DNA, the CDR3 is TGTGCCAGCAGTCCTCTGATGGGTAGCGGGAGATACAATGAGCAGTTCTTC.

A remark on this clonotype: This is likely a read error, given that the CDR3 carries no conserved phenylalanine or tryptophan at its end. This CDR3 is CAGSFESHTDTQYL. The CDR3 bases are TGTGCTGGCAGCTTTGAGAGTCACACAGATACGCAGTATCTT. The rearrangement joins TRBV11-3 to TRBJ2-3; D gene unclear. The CDR3 is 14 amino acids. The germline V gene has CDR1 SGHNT and CDR2 YENEEA.

Details on this clonotype: This may arise from a read error, as a much more abundant clone is one base away. This rearrangement joins TRBV19 to TRBJ1-1; 7 nucleotides line up with TRBD1. Germline V CDR1 and CDR2: LNHDA, SQIVND (reference sequence). This CDR3 is 14 amino acids long. The CDR3 DNA reads TGTGCCGGTAGTCCGGGACAGATCGGGGCTGAAGCTTTCTTT. Its translation: CAGSPGQIGAEAFF. Filled out from reference TRBV19 and TRBJ1-1, the complete variable domain reads DGGITQSPKYLFRKEGQNVTLSCEQNLNHDAMYWYRQDPGQGLRLIYYSQIVNDFQKGDIAEGYSVSREKKESFPLTVTSAQKNPTAFYLCAGSPGQIGAEAFFGQGTRLTVV.

With regard to this clonotype: The junction does not match germline at one end; this may be a read error. The chain has TRBV20-1 and TRBJ2-7; D perhaps matches TRBD2 (6 bases). Per germline, CDR1 DFQATT and CDR2 SNEGSKA (reference sequence). This CDR3 has 15 amino acids. The DNA of the CDR3 is TGCAGTGTTAGACGGCTAGCAGGAGGGTTGTACGAGCAGTACTTC. Protein product: CSVRRLAGGLYEQYF.

The J gene is TRBJ2-1, the V gene TRBV10-2; 10 nucleotides align to TRBD2. V was pared by 7 bases and J by 6 bases, with 6 bases of the junction left unmatched. CDR1 WSHSY and CDR2 SAAADI come from the germline V gene. The CDR3 is 14 amino acids. The CDR3 here is CASMASGRGNEQFF. The CDR3 DNA reads as TGCGCCAGCATGGCTAGCGGGAGAGGCAATGAGCAGTTCTTC.

Note on this clonotype: This may be a read error: a much more frequent sequence differs by one nucleotide. The chain joins TRBV6-1 to TRBJ2-5; the D gene could be TRBD1 or TRBD2 (6 bases each). Matching the DNA end better, TRBJ2-7 makes the J call doubtful. Germline V gives CDR1 MNHNS, CDR2 SASEGT. This CDR3 has 14 residues. The DNA for the CDR3 is TGTGCCATCAGTGAATCGGGGGCAATTTACGAGCAGTACTTC. Protein: CAISESGAIYEQYF.

Remarks on this clonotype: The CDR3 ends on some other residue instead of the conserved phenylalanine or tryptophan, so this is likely a read error. This chain uses TRBV11-1 with TRBJ2-2, with TRBD1 as a possible D gene (5 bases). Germline V gene lookup returns CDR1 SGHAT and CDR2 FQDESV (reference sequence). The CDR3 spans 15 residues. The CDR3 DNA reads TGTCCCAGCAGCTTGATGGCGACGGACACCGGTGAGCTGTTTCTT. Translating it yields CPSSLMATDTGELFL.

This chain uses TRBV11-1 with TRBJ2-3, with a weak D call TRBD2 (5 bases). CDR1 is SGHAT, CDR2 FQDESV, per germline (reference sequence). V gave up 2 bases and J gave up 13 bases, with 22 bases separating them. CDR3 length: 15 residues. The CDR3, as DNA: TGTGCCAGCAGCTTAACCAGCGGCCCCACAGATATGGAGTATTTT. Translation: CASSLTSGPTDMEYF.

This clonotype was picked up one time. This rearrangement joins TRBV10-3 to TRBJ1-5, with TRBD1 matching over 8 bases. Germline CDR1 reads ENHRY; CDR2 reads SYGVKD. The V segment lost 8 bases and the J segment 0 bases; nucleotides outside the gene matches: 6. There are 15 residues in the CDR3. The CDR3 DNA is TGTGCCATCGGACAGGGACGAAATAGCAATCAGCCCCAGCATTTT. It is translated as CAIGQGRNSNQPQHF.

With regard to this clonotype: The junction departs from germline at one end; a sequencing error may be responsible. The chain employs TRBV11-2 and TRBJ2-1, with a possible D match to TRBD2 (6 bases). The CDR3 consists of 15 residues. Germline lookup yields CDR1 SGHAT and CDR2 FQNNGV. The DNA of the CDR3 is TGTGCCATCAGCTACGGCGCGGGAACCCTGAATAAGCAGTTCTTT. Amino acid sequence: CAISYGAGTLNKQFF.

This chain links TRBV20-1 with TRBJ1-6; 7 nucleotides align to TRBD1. This CDR3 is built from 17 residues. Germline V CDR1 and CDR2: DFQATT, SNEGSKA (reference sequence). The CDR3 loop is CSAPLYSGTANSSPLHF. The CDR3, as DNA: TGCAGCGCTCCTCTTTACAGTGGGACAGCAAATAGCTCACCCCTCCACTTT.

On this clonotype itself: One base away lies a much larger clone, so this may be a sequencing read error. The V and J genes are TRBV29-1 and TRBJ2-6; no clear D. Trimming removed 8 bases from V and 0 bases from J, with 5 bases in between. The CDR3 length is 12 residues. The germline V gene has CDR1 SQVTM and CDR2 ANQGSEA. The CDR3 coding sequence is TGCAGCATCTACTCTGGGGCCAACGTCCTGACTTTC. Amino acid sequence: CSIYSGANVLTF.

Regarding this clonotype: Because it lacks the conserved phenylalanine or tryptophan at the end, this CDR3 is likely a read error. The chain recombines TRBV20-1 with TRBJ1-1; D unresolved. Germline-derived CDR1 and CDR2 are DFQATT and SNEGSKA (reference sequence). Trimming removed 5 bases from V and 7 bases from J, with 11 bases in between. The CDR3 runs to 11 residues. The CDR3 loop is CSADYVDEAFL. DNA of the CDR3: TGCAGTGCTGACTACGTCGATGAAGCTTTCTTG.

The rearrangement uses TRBV11-2 and TRBJ2-3, with D maybe TRBD1 (5 bases). The DNA end lines up better with TRBJ1-5; the J call may be wrong. CDR1 is SGHAT and CDR2 is FQNNGV in the germline V gene. This CDR3 spans 16 amino acids. The CDR3 DNA is TGTGCCAGCAGCGACGGGACTAGCGGGAGCGGAGATACGCAGCATTTT. This codes for CASSDGTSGSGDTQHF.

This clonotype was counted at least ten times. The chain couples TRBV29-1 to TRBJ1-1; D uncertain. Germline assignment: CDR1 SQVTM and CDR2 ANQGSEA. CDR3 length: 12 amino acids. The V gene lost 6 bases and the J gene lost 5 bases, with 13 bases spanning the gap. The CDR3 loop is CSVTPGGTEAFF. The CDR3 coding sequence is TGCAGCGTGACACCAGGCGGTACTGAAGCTTTCTTT. The entire variable domain, with the rest obtained from reference TRBV29-1 and TRBJ1-1, is as follows: SAVISQKPSRDICQRGTSLTIQCQVDSQVTMMFWYRQQPGQSLTLIATANQGSEATYESGFVIDKFPISRPNLTFSTLTVSNMSPEDSSIYLCSVTPGGTEAFFGQGTRLTVV.